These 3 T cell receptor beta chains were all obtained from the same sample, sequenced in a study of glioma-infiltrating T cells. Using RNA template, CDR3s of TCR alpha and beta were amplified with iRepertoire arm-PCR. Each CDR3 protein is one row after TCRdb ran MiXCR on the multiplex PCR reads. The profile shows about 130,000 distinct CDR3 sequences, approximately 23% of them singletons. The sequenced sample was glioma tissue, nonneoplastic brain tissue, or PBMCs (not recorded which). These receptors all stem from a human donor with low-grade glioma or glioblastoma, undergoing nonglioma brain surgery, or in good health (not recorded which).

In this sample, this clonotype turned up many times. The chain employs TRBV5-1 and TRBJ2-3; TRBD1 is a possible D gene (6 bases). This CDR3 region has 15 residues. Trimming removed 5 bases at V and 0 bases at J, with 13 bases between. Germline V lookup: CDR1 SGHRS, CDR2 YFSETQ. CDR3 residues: CASRKGDTSTDTQYF. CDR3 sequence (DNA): TGCGCCAGCAGAAAAGGGGACACCAGCACAGATACGCAGTATTTT.

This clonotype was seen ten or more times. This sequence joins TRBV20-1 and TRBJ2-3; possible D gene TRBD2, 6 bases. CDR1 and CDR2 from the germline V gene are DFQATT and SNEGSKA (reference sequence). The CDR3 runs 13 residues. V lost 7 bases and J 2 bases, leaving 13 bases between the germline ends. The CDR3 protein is CSVPQRVTDTQYF. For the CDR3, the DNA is TGCAGTGTGCCTCAGCGGGTCACAGATACGCAGTATTTT.

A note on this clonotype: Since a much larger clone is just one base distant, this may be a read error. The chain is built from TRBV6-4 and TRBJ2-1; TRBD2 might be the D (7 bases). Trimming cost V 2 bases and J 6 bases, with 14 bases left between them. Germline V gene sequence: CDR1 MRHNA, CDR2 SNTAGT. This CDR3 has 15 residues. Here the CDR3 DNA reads TGTGCCAGCAGTGACCCCGGACGGGGGGCCAATGAGCAGTTCTTC. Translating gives CASSDPGRGANEQFF.